Below, one TCR beta chain is given with its context. Diagnostic decisions used clinical symptoms, serum thyroxine and TRAb, thyroid ultrasound and orbital computed tomography. This entry is derived from a study of T cells in Graves' hyperthyroidism and ophthalmopathy. Using RNA transcripts as the source, TCR beta CDR3 regions were amplified. The HTBI primer set was used in a first-round RT-PCR of the TCR CDR3. TCRdb fed the multiplex PCR reads into MiXCR, producing one record per CDR3 protein. Here the sample spans about 340,000 distinct CDR3 sequences, 15% to 20% being singletons. This CDR3 is built from 13 residues. CDR1 and CDR2 (germline): ENHRY, SYGVKD. The V gene lost 0 bases and the J gene lost 6 bases, with 7 bases spanning the gap.

V gene TRBV10-3 combines with J gene TRBJ2-3; D ambiguous. This TCR derives from a woman aged 45-65 years with Graves' hyperthyroidism. Material: blood. Here the CDR3 reads CAISESSGDTQYF. In DNA, the CDR3 is TGTGCCATCAGTGAGTCATCTGGCGATACGCAGTATTTT.